This passage covers 20 T cell receptor beta chains from one sample sequenced in a study of CD8 T cells in Susac syndrome. Roughly 0.45 to 1 ug RNA was reverse transcribed with random hexamers. From the immunoSEQ multiplex PCR reads, TCRdb called clonotypes with MiXCR, one entry per CDR3 protein. The sample consists of about 280,000 distinct CDR3 sequences, 70% to 90% of them appearing once. The specimen sequenced was CD8+ T cells from PBMCs. These receptors were collected from a human donor with multiple sclerosis.

This sequence joins TRBV7-8 and TRBJ1-2; TRBD1 aligns across 7 bases. The CDR3 runs to 15 residues. CDR1 and CDR2 (germline): SGHVS, FQNEAQ. Trimming cost V 5 bases and J 8 bases; bases outside gene matches: 14. The CDR3 DNA reads as TGTGCCAGCAGCGCGACGGGACAGTTAATAGAGGGCTACACCTTC. Encoded protein: CASSATGQLIEGYTF.

This chain joins TRBV3-1 and TRBJ2-2; D is possibly TRBD2 (5 bases). V lost 4 bases and J lost 3, with 9 bases in between. The CDR3 covers 14 residues. Germline CDR1 reads LGHDT; CDR2 reads YNNKEL (reference sequence). The CDR3 nucleotides are TGTGCCAGCAGCCGTCTAGCAGACACCGGGGAGCTGTTTTTT. This sequence encodes CASSRLADTGELFF.

In this sample, this clonotype turned up once. The chain employs TRBV24-1 and TRBJ2-1; D gene ambiguous. This CDR3 has 16 residues. V dropped 3 bases and J dropped 5 bases, with 16 bases sitting between them. Germline V gene sequence: CDR1 KGHDR, CDR2 SFDVKD. CDR3 residues: CATSDLMSGRNNEQFF. The CDR3, as DNA: TGTGCCACCAGTGATCTAATGTCCGGCAGAAACAATGAGCAGTTCTTC.

The chain employs TRBV20-1 and TRBJ2-3; 11 nucleotides line up with TRBD2. Germline V CDR1 and CDR2: DFQATT, SNEGSKA (reference sequence). The V and J ends lost 6 bases and 4 bases, in that order; junction bases with no gene match: 21. The CDR3 extends over 19 amino acids. The CDR3 loop is CSAPPHDSGRADSPDTQYF. CDR3 in DNA: TGCAGTGCCCCCCCCCACGATAGCGGGAGGGCAGACTCACCAGATACGCAGTATTTT.

J is TRBJ2-3 and V is TRBV20-1; tentatively, D is TRBD2 (6 bases). Trimming removed 1 base from V and 5 bases from J, with 13 bases in between. CDR3 length equals 14 residues. Germline V CDR1 and CDR2: DFQATT, SNEGSKA (reference sequence). This CDR3 is CSARVRRGRDTQYF. CDR3 in DNA: TGCAGTGCTAGAGTACGGCGGGGCCGAGATACGCAGTATTTT.

The chain couples TRBV28 to TRBJ2-7; D unresolved. Germline CDR1 reads MDHEN; CDR2 reads SYDVKM. Trimming took off 7 bases at V and 2 bases at J, with 12 bases between the two ends. The CDR3 sequence is 13 residues long. For the CDR3, the DNA is TGTGCCAGCAATGTAGACGGAACCTACGAGCAGTACTTC. Translating gives CASNVDGTYEQYF.

About this clonotype itself: A read error may produce the germline difference seen at one junction end. The chain combines TRBV13 with TRBJ2-7, with D hard to call. The CDR3 is 12 amino acids. Germline values: CDR1 PRHDT, CDR2 FYEKMQ (reference sequence). The DNA of the CDR3 is TGTGCCAGCAGCTTAGGCACCTACGGGCAGTACTTC. Translating gives CASSLGTYGQYF.

This chain's CDR3 is CASRTGQINSPLHF. CDR3 bases: TGTGCCAGCAGAACCGGACAGATCAATTCACCCCTCCACTTT. The chain combines TRBV25-1 with TRBJ1-6; D may be TRBD1 (6 bases). The length of the CDR3 is 14 residues. V was shortened by 6 bases and J by 7 bases, with 13 bases between the two germline ends. CDR1 and CDR2 from the germline V gene are MGHDK and SYGVNS.

The J gene is TRBJ2-5, the V gene TRBV7-9, with 8 nucleotides matching TRBD1. The CDR3 extends over 12 amino acids. V gave up 4 bases and J gave up 7 bases; unmatched junction bases: 2. Looked up from germline, CDR1 is SEHNR and CDR2 is FQNEAQ (reference sequence). The CDR3 coding sequence is TGTGCCAGCAGCTCAGGGGGCCGGACCCAGTACTTC. Its translation: CASSSGGRTQYF.

This chain joins TRBV27 and TRBJ1-5, with no clear D. This CDR3 comprises 13 residues. CDR1 and CDR2 (germline): MNHEY, SMNVEV (reference sequence). V shed 7 bases and J shed 2 bases, with 9 bases lying between them. This chain's CDR3 is CASNMRGNQPQHF. CDR3 bases: TGTGCCAGCAATATGCGGGGCAATCAGCCCCAGCATTTT.

V and J are TRBV19 and TRBJ2-5; D is perhaps TRBD2 (5 bases). The V end was cut by 3 bases, the J end by 4 bases, with 12 bases between. Per germline, CDR1 LNHDA and CDR2 SQIVND (reference sequence). The CDR3 length is 14 residues. The CDR3 DNA reads as TGTGCCAGTAGTATTTTCGGGGAAGCAGAGACCCAGTACTTC. Protein product: CASSIFGEAETQYF.

The chain recombines TRBV20-1 with TRBJ1-2; 7 positions match TRBD1. Unmatched junction bases numbered 10, after V lost 0 bases and J lost 3 bases. The CDR3 is 16 amino acids. CDR1 is DFQATT and CDR2 is SNEGSKA in the germline V gene (reference sequence). The CDR3 coding sequence is TGCAGTGCTAGAGATGTTGGACAGGCGGTCGACTATGGCTACACCTTC. This gives the protein CSARDVGQAVDYGYTF.

This clonotype was recorded once. J is TRBJ2-7 and V is TRBV5-1, with 7 bases fitting TRBD2. Germline lookup yields CDR1 SGHRS and CDR2 YFSETQ. V dropped 8 bases and J dropped 1; count of bases not matched to a gene: 12. This CDR3 is built from 15 residues. The CDR3 region is CASGLYGLGSYEQYF. CDR3 DNA sequence: TGCGCCAGTGGACTCTACGGACTAGGTTCCTACGAGCAGTACTTC.

V gene TRBV2 combines with J gene TRBJ2-1; TRBD2 matches at 9 bases. Germline CDR1 is SNHLY and CDR2 is FYNNEI. CDR3 length equals 15 residues. With V trimmed by 6 bases and J by 3 bases, 6 bases remained unmatched. CDR3 in DNA: TGTGCCAGCAGGAGGACTAGCGACTTCTACAATGAGCAGTTCTTC. Protein: CASRRTSDFYNEQFF.

V and J are TRBV7-2 and TRBJ1-1; 8 positions agree with TRBD1. V lost 4 bases and J lost 6; bases outside the gene matches: 4. CDR1 and CDR2 (germline): SGHTA, FQGNSA. CDR3 length: 13 amino acids. The CDR3 loop reads CASSSDRVPEAFF. The CDR3 DNA is TGTGCCAGCAGCTCGGACAGGGTCCCTGAAGCTTTCTTT.

The chain carries TRBV6-5 and TRBJ2-2, with 8 bases fitting TRBD1. V dropped 3 bases and J dropped 5; count of bases not matched to a gene: 5. The CDR3 covers 15 residues. Germline loops: CDR1 MNHEY, CDR2 SVGAGI. Here the CDR3 DNA reads TGTGCCAGCAGTTATGTCACAGGGGGGACCGGGGAGCTGTTTTTT. Translated: CASSYVTGGTGELFF.

This chain uses TRBV9 with TRBJ2-7; D not resolved. V was cut by 0 bases and J by 2 bases, with 9 bases left in between. Germline V lookup: CDR1 SGDLS, CDR2 YYNGEE. The CDR3 consists of 14 residues. CDR3 loop: CASSVEGQPYEQYF. The CDR3 nucleotides read TGTGCCAGCAGCGTAGAGGGCCAGCCCTACGAGCAGTACTTC.

The rearrangement joins TRBV30 to TRBJ2-1; D is ambiguous. The CDR3 runs to 10 residues. The V gene lost 2 bases and the J gene lost 9 bases, with 5 bases spanning the gap. From germline, CDR1 is GTSNPN and CDR2 SVGIG (reference sequence). The CDR3 spells CAWSFGEQFF. CDR3 in DNA: TGTGCCTGGAGTTTTGGTGAGCAGTTCTTC.

V gene TRBV9 combines with J gene TRBJ2-1; TRBD1 is a possible D gene (6 bases). This CDR3 comprises 16 residues. Per the germline V gene, CDR1 is SGDLS and CDR2 is YYNGEE. V gave up 3 bases and J gave up 1 base, with 14 bases separating them. In nucleotides, the CDR3 is TGTGCCAGCAGCGGCACCGGGACATTATCCTACAATGAGCAGTTCTTC. Protein sequence: CASSGTGTLSYNEQFF.

The chain combines TRBV6-6 with TRBJ2-7, with D possibly TRBD2 on 6 matching bases. The V gene lost 2 bases and the J gene lost 2 bases, with 13 bases spanning the gap. CDR3 length equals 15 residues. Germline-derived CDR1 and CDR2 are MNHNY and SVGAGI (reference sequence). This CDR3 is CASSYAASATYEQYF. The CDR3 bases are TGTGCCAGCAGTTACGCGGCTAGCGCTACCTACGAGCAGTACTTC.